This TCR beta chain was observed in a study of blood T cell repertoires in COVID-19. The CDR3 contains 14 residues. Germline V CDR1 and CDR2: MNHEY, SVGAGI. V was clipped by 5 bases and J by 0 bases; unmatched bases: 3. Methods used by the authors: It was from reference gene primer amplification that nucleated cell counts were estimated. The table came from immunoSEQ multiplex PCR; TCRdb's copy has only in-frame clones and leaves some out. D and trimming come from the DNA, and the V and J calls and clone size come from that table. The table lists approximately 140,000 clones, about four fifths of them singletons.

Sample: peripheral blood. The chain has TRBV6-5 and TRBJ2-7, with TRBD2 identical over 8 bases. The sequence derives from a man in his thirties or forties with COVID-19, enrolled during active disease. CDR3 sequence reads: CASSPTSGSYEQYF. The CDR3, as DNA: TGTGCCAGCAGTCCAACTAGCGGCTCCTACGAGCAGTACTTC.